The 2 T cell receptor beta chains below were found in one sample sequenced in a study of CD8 T cells in Susac syndrome (dated by TCRdb to the late 2010s). The library relied on the immunoSEQ multiplex PCR assay. RNA was extracted using the RNeasy kit, and about 0.45 to 1 ug of the RNA was reverse transcribed with random hexamers. The public reads were run again by TCRdb, first through fastp at Q25 and then through MiXCR, and only productive beta chains were kept. Each CDR3 protein appears once, grouped with its most common genes and DNA. Present in this sample are about 180,000 distinct CDR3 sequences, over 90% of which were seen just once. Jointly, the top ten make up 0.085% to 0.1% of the sample. The sample taken for sequencing was CD4+ T cells from PBMCs. These receptor sequences come from a human donor with Susac syndrome.

The gene calls are TRBV5-1 and TRBJ1-1; D uncertain. The CDR3 contains 13 residues. Germline CDR1 reads SGHRS; CDR2 reads YFSETQ. Trimming took off 4 bases at V and 2 bases at J, with 9 bases between the two ends. CDR3 protein: CASSPEVNTEAFF. The CDR3 DNA sequence: TGCGCCAGCAGCCCCGAAGTAAACACTGAAGCTTTCTTT.

The V call is TRBV15, the J call TRBJ2-1, with D tentatively TRBD1 (5 bases). V lost 4 bases to trimming and J lost 3 bases, with 10 bases between them. Germline V CDR1 and CDR2: LNHNV, YYDKDF (reference sequence). This CDR3 is 14 amino acids long. CDR3 sequence (DNA): TGTGCCACCAGCAAAGGGGATCACTACAATGAGCAGTTCTTC. Protein sequence: CATSKGDHYNEQFF. The full variable domain, rest sourced from reference TRBV15 and TRBJ2-1, is DAMVIQNPRYQVTQFGKPVTLSCSQTLNHNVMYWYQQKSSQAPKLLFHYYDKDFNNEADTPDNFQSRRPNTSFCFLDIRSPGLGDTAMYLCATSKGDHYNEQFFGPGTRLTVL.